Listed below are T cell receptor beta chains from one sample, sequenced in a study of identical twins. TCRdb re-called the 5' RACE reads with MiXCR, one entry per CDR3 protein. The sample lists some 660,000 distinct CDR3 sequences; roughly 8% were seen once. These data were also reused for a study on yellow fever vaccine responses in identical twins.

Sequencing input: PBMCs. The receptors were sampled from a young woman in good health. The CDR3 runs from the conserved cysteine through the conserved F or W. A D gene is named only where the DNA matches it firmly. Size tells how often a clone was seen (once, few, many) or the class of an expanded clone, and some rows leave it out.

cdr3_nt: TGTGCCACCAGTGACAGTCGGGGGAGAGAGACCCAGTACTTC
cdr3_aa: CATSDSRGRETQYF
v_call: TRBV24-1
j_call: TRBJ2-5
d_call: .
clone_size: .

cdr3_nt: TGCAGCGTGAGGGAAATAGGTCAGCCCCAGCATTTT
cdr3_aa: CSVREIGQPQHF
v_call: TRBV29-1
j_call: TRBJ1-5
d_call: .
clone_size: .

cdr3_nt: TGCGCCAGCAGCTTGACCGCCACGGGGGCCGGGGAGCTGTTTTTT
cdr3_aa: CASSLTATGAGELFF
v_call: TRBV5-1
j_call: TRBJ2-2
d_call: .
clone_size: many

cdr3_nt: TGTGCCAGCAGCGTAACAGCGGTGAACACCGGGGAGCTGTTTTTT
cdr3_aa: CASSVTAVNTGELFF
v_call: TRBV9
j_call: TRBJ2-2
d_call: .
clone_size: few

cdr3_nt: TGCGCCAGCAGCCAACCCCTGGTCCCTGAGGGCACTGAAGCTTTCTTT
cdr3_aa: CASSQPLVPEGTEAFF
v_call: TRBV4-1
j_call: TRBJ1-1
d_call: .
clone_size: .

cdr3_nt: TGTGCCAGCAGCTTGACGTCCGGACTCACAGATACGCAGTATTTT
cdr3_aa: CASSLTSGLTDTQYF
v_call: TRBV7-2
j_call: TRBJ2-3
d_call: .
clone_size: many

cdr3_nt: TGTGCCAGCAGCTTGCACCACCATGAGGGTCAAGAGACCCAGTACTTC
cdr3_aa: CASSLHHHEGQETQYF
v_call: TRBV5-5
j_call: TRBJ2-5
d_call: .
clone_size: many

cdr3_nt: TGTGCCAGCAGCTCCCGCACTGAAGCTTTCTTT
cdr3_aa: CASSSRTEAFF
v_call: TRBV7-2
j_call: TRBJ1-1
d_call: .
clone_size: many

cdr3_nt: TGTGCCAGCTTTAGGGTCGTCGAGCAGTACTTC
cdr3_aa: CASFRVVEQYF
v_call: TRBV2
j_call: TRBJ2-7
d_call: .
clone_size: .

cdr3_nt: TGTGCCAGCAGTCCTCCGGGACTCGGAGAGACCCAGTACTTC
cdr3_aa: CASSPPGLGETQYF
v_call: TRBV12-3/TRBV12-4
j_call: TRBJ2-5
d_call: .
clone_size: many

cdr3_nt: TGTGCCAGCAGTTTATCTTGGGACTATAGCTCCTACGAGCAGTACTTC
cdr3_aa: CASSLSWDYSSYEQYF
v_call: TRBV27
j_call: TRBJ2-7
d_call: TRBD2
clone_size: .

cdr3_nt: TGTGCCAGCAGCCCGACAGGGTTAAATGGCGAGCAGTACTTC
cdr3_aa: CASSPTGLNGEQYF
v_call: TRBV3-1
j_call: TRBJ2-7
d_call: TRBD1
clone_size: .

cdr3_nt: TGCGCCAGCAGCTTAAAGGGGGCTGAGGTAGAGACCCAGTACTTC
cdr3_aa: CASSLKGAEVETQYF
v_call: TRBV5-1
j_call: TRBJ2-5
d_call: TRBD1
clone_size: few

cdr3_nt: TGTGCCAGCAGCCTAGGGACAGTCCTCCACTTT
cdr3_aa: CASSLGTVLHF
v_call: TRBV11-1
j_call: TRBJ1-6
d_call: TRBD1
clone_size: .

cdr3_nt: TGTGCCAGCAGCGTAGCCATGAACACTGAAGCTTTCTTT
cdr3_aa: CASSVAMNTEAFF
v_call: TRBV9
j_call: TRBJ1-1
d_call: .
clone_size: many

cdr3_nt: TGCAGTGCTAGAGTTACAGACTGGGGAATGGATAATTCACCCCTCCACTTT
cdr3_aa: CSARVTDWGMDNSPLHF
v_call: TRBV20-1
j_call: TRBJ1-6
d_call: .
clone_size: .

cdr3_nt: TGTGCCAGCAGCTTACTTTGGGGGTCCTACGAGCAGTACTTC
cdr3_aa: CASSLLWGSYEQYF
v_call: TRBV7-2
j_call: TRBJ2-7
d_call: .
clone_size: many

cdr3_nt: TGCAGCGTCGCCTCGGCCCGAAGGTGGGAGCAGTACTTC
cdr3_aa: CSVASARRWEQYF
v_call: TRBV29-1
j_call: TRBJ2-7
d_call: .
clone_size: .

cdr3_nt: TGTGCCAGCAGTTACGTATCGGGGGGCTACAATGAGCAGTTCTTC
cdr3_aa: CASSYVSGGYNEQFF
v_call: TRBV6-5
j_call: TRBJ2-1
d_call: TRBD2
clone_size: few

cdr3_nt: TGTGCCAGTCACAGGTTATCTACCACCGGGGAGCTGTTTTTT
cdr3_aa: CASHRLSTTGELFF
v_call: TRBV12-3/TRBV12-4
j_call: TRBJ2-2
d_call: .
clone_size: .

cdr3_nt: TGCAGTGCTAACGGGAGGGACCAAGAGACCCAGTACTTC
cdr3_aa: CSANGRDQETQYF
v_call: TRBV20-1
j_call: TRBJ2-5
d_call: TRBD2
clone_size: few

cdr3_nt: TGTGCCAGCAGCGTAGGTCCGCCGCCTCTAGCCTACGAGCAGTACTTC
cdr3_aa: CASSVGPPPLAYEQYF
v_call: TRBV9
j_call: TRBJ2-7
d_call: .
clone_size: few

cdr3_nt: TGTGCCACCAGTGATTTTGGAGGAAAACTGTTTTTT
cdr3_aa: CATSDFGGKLFF
v_call: TRBV24-1
j_call: TRBJ1-4
d_call: .
clone_size: few

cdr3_nt: TGCAGCGTGGGACAGGGGGACACTGAAGCTTTCTTT
cdr3_aa: CSVGQGDTEAFF
v_call: TRBV29-1
j_call: TRBJ1-1
d_call: TRBD1
clone_size: few

cdr3_nt: TGTGCCAGCAGACGACGGGGACTAGGTGACACAGATACGCAGTATTTT
cdr3_aa: CASRRRGLGDTDTQYF
v_call: TRBV6-1
j_call: TRBJ2-3
d_call: TRBD2
clone_size: .

cdr3_nt: TGTGCCAGCACAAATCCCGGGACAGGGGAAGTAGATGAGCAGTTCTTC
cdr3_aa: CASTNPGTGEVDEQFF
v_call: TRBV6-1
j_call: TRBJ2-1
d_call: TRBD1
clone_size: .

cdr3_nt: TGCGCCAGCAGCACGGGGGACAGCTACAATGAGCAGTTCTTC
cdr3_aa: CASSTGDSYNEQFF
v_call: TRBV5-1
j_call: TRBJ2-1
d_call: .
clone_size: many

cdr3_nt: TGTGCCAGCAGTTACCCCGGGCTAGCGGGAGGGCCAAGTGAGCAGTTCTTC
cdr3_aa: CASSYPGLAGGPSEQFF
v_call: TRBV6-2/TRBV6-3
j_call: TRBJ2-1
d_call: TRBD2
clone_size: few

cdr3_nt: TGTGCCAGCAGCGCTAGGACCGGGACTAGCGGGGGGACCACCTTAAATGAGCAGTTCTTC
cdr3_aa: CASSARTGTSGGTTLNEQFF
v_call: TRBV9
j_call: TRBJ2-1
d_call: TRBD2
clone_size: .

cdr3_nt: TGCGCCAGCAGCTTGGACACGGGGACTAGCGGACAGACCCAGTACTTC
cdr3_aa: CASSLDTGTSGQTQYF
v_call: TRBV5-1
j_call: TRBJ2-5
d_call: TRBD2
clone_size: .

cdr3_nt: TGTGCCAGCAGTTCTCGACAGCGGACTAGCACAGATACGCAGTATTTT
cdr3_aa: CASSSRQRTSTDTQYF
v_call: TRBV6-5
j_call: TRBJ2-3
d_call: .
clone_size: many

cdr3_nt: TGTGCCAGCAGCTTAGTTCCCAGAACCCAAGAGACCCAGTACTTC
cdr3_aa: CASSLVPRTQETQYF
v_call: TRBV11-1
j_call: TRBJ2-5
d_call: .
clone_size: .

cdr3_nt: TGTGCCAGCAGTGCCCGTAGCCACGAGCAGTACTTC
cdr3_aa: CASSARSHEQYF
v_call: TRBV12-3/TRBV12-4
j_call: TRBJ2-7
d_call: .
clone_size: many

cdr3_nt: TGTGCCAGCAGTCAGGAATCAGGGACAGTCTCCTACGAGCAGTACTTC
cdr3_aa: CASSQESGTVSYEQYF
v_call: TRBV7-2
j_call: TRBJ2-7
d_call: TRBD1
clone_size: .

cdr3_nt: TGTGCCAGCAGCCGACAAGGACAGGGTGACGGGGAGCTGTTTTTT
cdr3_aa: CASSRQGQGDGELFF
v_call: TRBV3-1
j_call: TRBJ2-2
d_call: TRBD1
clone_size: few

cdr3_nt: TGTGCCAGCAGCTCGTCGGCGGACAGAAGGAAGGGGTACACCGGGGAGCTGTTTTTT
cdr3_aa: CASSSSADRRKGYTGELFF
v_call: TRBV11-2
j_call: TRBJ2-2
d_call: .
clone_size: .

cdr3_nt: TGTGCCAGCAGGGACCAGACTAGCGGGGCGTGGCCAGATACGCAGTATTTT
cdr3_aa: CASRDQTSGAWPDTQYF
v_call: TRBV2
j_call: TRBJ2-3
d_call: TRBD2
clone_size: .

cdr3_nt: TGCAGTGCTATCCTACAGGGGGCGGATACGCAGTATTTT
cdr3_aa: CSAILQGADTQYF
v_call: TRBV20-1
j_call: TRBJ2-3
d_call: TRBD1
clone_size: few

cdr3_nt: TGTGCCAGCAGCCAATCCTATCGGGAGACCCAGTACTTC
cdr3_aa: CASSQSYRETQYF
v_call: TRBV16
j_call: TRBJ2-5
d_call: .
clone_size: .

cdr3_nt: TGTGCCAGCAGTTTTTCTACGACAGCCAGTGGAGGGGAGCTGTTTTTT
cdr3_aa: CASSFSTTASGGELFF
v_call: TRBV12-3/TRBV12-4
j_call: TRBJ2-2
d_call: .
clone_size: few

cdr3_nt: TGTGCCAGCAGTGCTCCGTACGAGCAGTACTTC
cdr3_aa: CASSAPYEQYF
v_call: TRBV28
j_call: TRBJ2-7
d_call: .
clone_size: many

cdr3_nt: TGCAGTGCTAGACAGGGGACTAGCGGGAAAGAGACCCAGTACTTC
cdr3_aa: CSARQGTSGKETQYF
v_call: TRBV20-1
j_call: TRBJ2-5
d_call: TRBD2
clone_size: few

cdr3_nt: TGCAGTGCTAGAGATCTGGGCCCCTACAATGAGCAGTTCTTC
cdr3_aa: CSARDLGPYNEQFF
v_call: TRBV20-1
j_call: TRBJ2-1
d_call: .
clone_size: .

cdr3_nt: TGCAGAGGTGTGGGACCGGGGACTGAAGCTTTCTTT
cdr3_aa: CRGVGPGTEAFF
v_call: TRBV20-1
j_call: TRBJ1-1
d_call: .
clone_size: few

cdr3_nt: TGTGCCATCACAGGGGGCAGGGACAATGAGCAGTTCTTC
cdr3_aa: CAITGGRDNEQFF
v_call: TRBV10-3
j_call: TRBJ2-1
d_call: TRBD1
clone_size: many

cdr3_nt: TGTGCCACCAGTGATTTTCGGACAGTCCATTACAATGAGCAGTTCTTC
cdr3_aa: CATSDFRTVHYNEQFF
v_call: TRBV24-1
j_call: TRBJ2-1
d_call: .
clone_size: .

cdr3_nt: TGTGCCAGCAGCTTAGATCTCAGGGAGGCGGATACGCAGTATTTT
cdr3_aa: CASSLDLREADTQYF
v_call: TRBV7-9
j_call: TRBJ2-3
d_call: .
clone_size: few

cdr3_nt: TGTGCCAGCAGTTACTCGAGGGGGGATGGTGAGCAGTTCTTC
cdr3_aa: CASSYSRGDGEQFF
v_call: TRBV6-5
j_call: TRBJ2-1
d_call: .
clone_size: few

cdr3_nt: TGTGCCAGCAGTTTTCGGGGGGGTGAGGCCGGGGAGCTGTTTTTT
cdr3_aa: CASSFRGGEAGELFF
v_call: TRBV12-3/TRBV12-4
j_call: TRBJ2-2
d_call: TRBD2
clone_size: many

cdr3_nt: TGTGCCAGCAGTTACGGGGAGAGCTCCTACAATGAGCAGTTCTTC
cdr3_aa: CASSYGESSYNEQFF
v_call: TRBV6-5
j_call: TRBJ2-1
d_call: .
clone_size: many

cdr3_nt: TGTGCCAGCAGCCAAGAGTTTCAGGGGACCGGGGAGCTGTTTTTT
cdr3_aa: CASSQEFQGTGELFF
v_call: TRBV4-2
j_call: TRBJ2-2
d_call: .
clone_size: .

cdr3_nt: TGTGCCAGCAGCCAGACAGGGTTGAACACTGAAGCTTTCTTT
cdr3_aa: CASSQTGLNTEAFF
v_call: TRBV3-1
j_call: TRBJ1-1
d_call: TRBD1
clone_size: .

cdr3_nt: TGCAGCGTTCGGCTAGCGGGCCCCTACGAGCAGTACTTC
cdr3_aa: CSVRLAGPYEQYF
v_call: TRBV29-1
j_call: TRBJ2-7
d_call: TRBD2
clone_size: few